The clone carrying this T cell receptor beta chain has only a few counts. As yet, its antigen is unknown. It was autoimmune disease history or systemic immunosuppression that excluded patients. Baseline, cycle 4 day 1, and cycle 7 day 1 were the blood sampling points. This sample was taken from a study of OX40 agonist ivuxolimab in advanced cancers. At the level of the study: Aged about 20 to 80 with a mean of about 63 years, they were almost 85% male.

Notes on the study in general: No antigen was identified for the clonally expanded peripheral T cells.

The data were produced by immunoSEQ multiplex PCR, yet TCRdb's version contains in-frame clones alone and is incomplete. The table lists around 31,000 clones, more than 85% of them singletons. This receptor was obtained from an adult with an advanced solid tumor such as melanoma, head and neck, liver or kidney cancer. Sequenced material: CD4+ or CD8+ T cells sorted from blood, taken in a trial of the OX40 agonist ivuxolimab.

As DNA, the CDR3 is TGTGCCAGCAGCCCCCTAGGGGGGGTGGGAGATACGCAGTATTTT. Translating gives CASSPLGGVGDTQYF. The chain combines TRBV7-8 with TRBJ2-3; D perhaps matches TRBD2 (7 bases). Trimming removed 5 bases from V and 5 bases from J, with 17 bases in between. The CDR3 is 15 residues long. Per the germline V gene, CDR1 is SGHVS and CDR2 is FQNEAQ.